This TCR beta chain was obtained from a study of blood T cell repertoires in COVID-19. Turning to the study itself: The United States, Italy and Spain provided the acute and convalescent COVID-19 samples. Sources were T cells, B-cell-depleted T cells, or PBMCs; the material itself was cDNA or gDNA.

This clone has only a few counts. This CDR3 is 15 amino acids long. CDR1 is SGHNT, CDR2 YENEEA, per germline. Between the trimmed V and J ends, which lost 0 bases and 4 bases, there was a span of 13 bases. The repertoire was sequenced with immunoSEQ multiplex PCR; TCRdb's copy has only in-frame clones and lacks some. Of more than 35,000 clones listed, roughly 70% are singletons. The J gene is TRBJ2-7, the V gene TRBV11-3, with a weak D call TRBD2 (6 bases). This sequence originates from a man aged 80 or over with acute or convalescent COVID-19. The sample was peripheral blood. CDR3 in amino acids: CASSLDPGLKYEQYF. For the CDR3, the DNA is TGTGCCAGCAGCTTAGATCCAGGACTAAAATACGAGCAGTACTTC.